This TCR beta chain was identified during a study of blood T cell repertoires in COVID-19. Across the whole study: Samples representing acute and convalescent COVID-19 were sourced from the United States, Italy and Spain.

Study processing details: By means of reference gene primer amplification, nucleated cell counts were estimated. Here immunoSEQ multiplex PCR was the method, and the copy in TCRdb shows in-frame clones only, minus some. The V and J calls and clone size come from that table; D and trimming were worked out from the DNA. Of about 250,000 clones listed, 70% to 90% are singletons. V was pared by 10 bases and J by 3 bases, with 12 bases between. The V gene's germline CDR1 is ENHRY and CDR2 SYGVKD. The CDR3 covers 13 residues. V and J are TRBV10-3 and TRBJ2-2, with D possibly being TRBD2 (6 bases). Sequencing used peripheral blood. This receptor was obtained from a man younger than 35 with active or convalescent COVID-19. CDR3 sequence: CATGTADTGELFF. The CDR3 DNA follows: TGTGCCACGGGGACTGCGGACACCGGGGAGCTGTTTTTT.